The clone carrying this T cell receptor (beta chain) has at least ten counts. The source of the sample is a study of HIV-infected patients and healthy controls. All unsorted peripheral T cells were captured because whole blood was used without fractionation. 500 ng RNA was reverse transcribed with alpha and beta constant-region primers. Each of the alpha and beta chains got its own library through chain-specific third strand synthesis with indices. TCRdb ran MiXCR on the 5' RACE reads and lists one entry per CDR3 protein. This table has around 18,000 distinct CDR3 sequences, 9.5% to 13% appearing once. Germline V gene lookup returns CDR1 LGHDT and CDR2 YNNKEL (reference sequence). The CDR3 contains 13 residues. The trim removed 0 bases at V and 6 bases at J, leaving 2 bases unmatched.

Sequencing input: blood. The sequence derives from an adult in good health. The chain carries TRBV3-1 and TRBJ2-7, with 7 bases aligning to TRBD2. CDR3 nucleotides: TGTGCCAGCAGCCAAGATGGGAGGGGCGAGCAGTACTTC. This codes for CASSQDGRGEQYF.